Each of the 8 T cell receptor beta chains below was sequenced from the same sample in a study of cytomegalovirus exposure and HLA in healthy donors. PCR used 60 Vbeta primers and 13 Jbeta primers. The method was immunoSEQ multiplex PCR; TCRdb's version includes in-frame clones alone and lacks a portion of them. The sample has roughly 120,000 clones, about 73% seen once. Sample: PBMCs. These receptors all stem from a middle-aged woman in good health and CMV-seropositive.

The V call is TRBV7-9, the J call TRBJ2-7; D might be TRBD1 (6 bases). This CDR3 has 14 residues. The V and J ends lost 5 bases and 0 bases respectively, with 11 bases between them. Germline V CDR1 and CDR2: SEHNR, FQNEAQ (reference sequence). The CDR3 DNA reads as TGTGCCAGCAGCCGAGACAGGAGCTCCTACGAGCAGTACTTC. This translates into CASSRDRSSYEQYF.

The chain's CDR3 is CASSSGTGTYGYTF. DNA of the CDR3: TGTGCCAGCAGTTCCGGGACAGGGACCTATGGCTACACCTTC. The chain recombines TRBV28 with TRBJ1-2; 9 nucleotides line up with TRBD1. The CDR3 consists of 14 residues. Germline V gene lookup returns CDR1 MDHEN and CDR2 SYDVKM. Trimming removed 4 bases from V and 4 bases from J; junction bases left unmatched: 4.

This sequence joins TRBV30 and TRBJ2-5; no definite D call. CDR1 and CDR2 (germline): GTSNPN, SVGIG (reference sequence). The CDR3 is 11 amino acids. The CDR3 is CACNLLETQYF. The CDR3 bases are TGTGCTTGTAATCTTCTTGAGACCCAGTACTTC.

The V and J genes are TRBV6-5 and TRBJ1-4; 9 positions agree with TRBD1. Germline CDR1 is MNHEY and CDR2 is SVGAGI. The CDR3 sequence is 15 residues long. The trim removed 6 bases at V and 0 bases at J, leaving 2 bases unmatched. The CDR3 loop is CASRRQGATNEKLFF. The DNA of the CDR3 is TGTGCCAGCAGGCGACAGGGGGCAACTAATGAAAAACTGTTTTTT.

The CDR3 region is CASRTGTGNNYGYTF. CDR3 DNA sequence: TGTGCCAGCAGGACCGGGACAGGGAATAACTATGGCTACACCTTC. The genes are TRBV6-1 and TRBJ1-2; TRBD1 aligns across 9 bases. Germline CDR1 is MNHNS and CDR2 is SASEGT. The CDR3 is 15 residues long. Trimming at V came to 6 bases and at J to 1 base, leaving 6 bases not matched to a gene.

The CDR3 region has the DNA TGTGCCAGCAGCTTAGCGAAACTGCCAGGTTGGGATACGCAGTATTTT. Translated: CASSLAKLPGWDTQYF. The rearrangement joins TRBV7-8 to TRBJ2-3; D is ambiguous. Germline V CDR1 and CDR2: SGHVS, FQNEAQ. The CDR3 totals 16 residues. Trimming took off 0 bases at V and 6 bases at J, with 16 bases between the two ends.

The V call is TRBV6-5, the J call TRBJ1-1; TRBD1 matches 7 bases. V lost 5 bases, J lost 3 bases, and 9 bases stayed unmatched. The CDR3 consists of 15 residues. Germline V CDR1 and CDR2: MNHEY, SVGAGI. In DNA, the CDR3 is TGTGCCAGCAGTCCAGGGACAGCATCGGACACTGAAGCTTTCTTT. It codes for CASSPGTASDTEAFF.

As DNA, the CDR3 is TGCGCCAGCAGCCAGCAGGGCTGGAACACTGAAGCTTTCTTT. This sequence encodes CASSQQGWNTEAFF. This chain uses TRBV5-1 with TRBJ1-1, with a tentative D call TRBD1 (5 bases). The CDR3 totals 14 residues. Between the trimmed V and J ends, which lost 4 bases and 1 base, there was a span of 11 bases. Germline lookup yields CDR1 SGHRS and CDR2 YFSETQ.